The rows below give T cell receptor beta chains drawn from one sample of a study of T cell responses to AZD1222 COVID-19 vaccine. TCRdb's table, derived via immunoSEQ multiplex PCR, lists solely in-frame clones and lacks some. The sample holds 110,000 to 150,000 clones; 80% to 90% are singletons and the top ten take under 3.5%. The source material was peripheral blood, sampled on day 0 of AZD1222 vaccination. These receptors were obtained from an adult in good health. The CDR3 runs from the conserved cysteine through the conserved F or W. The D gene is left open where the match is weak. The listing skips clone size in some rows; elsewhere it reads once, few, many or a size class.

>NA|NA|TRBJ2-7|TRBV5-8
CASSLRTDSSYEQYF
TGTGCCAGCAGCTTGAGAACAGACAGCTCCTACGAGCAGTACTTC
>NA|NA|TRBJ2-3|TRBV27
CASSFGGSTDTQYF
TGTGCCAGCAGTTTTGGCGGAAGCACAGATACGCAGTATTTT
>TRBD2|NA|TRBJ2-1|TRBV12-3/TRBV12-4
CASRIAGYNEQFF
TGTGCCAGCCGGATAGCGGGATACAATGAGCAGTTCTTC
>TRBD1|NA|TRBJ1-2|TRBV29-1
CSVVAGGPYGYTF
TGCAGCGTTGTGGCAGGGGGCCCCTATGGCTACACCTTC
>NA|once|TRBJ1-1|TRBV28
CASSLLPRPNTEAFF
TGTGCCAGCAGTTTGCTCCCACGGCCAAACACTGAAGCTTTCTTT
>NA|NA|TRBJ2-2|TRBV5-1
CASSPSGARELFF
TGCGCCAGCAGCCCCAGCGGTGCCAGGGAGCTGTTTTTT
>NA|once|TRBJ2-6|TRBV4-1
CASSAPTGANVLTF
TGCGCCAGCAGCGCTCCTACCGGGGCCAACGTCCTGACTTTC
>NA|NA|TRBJ2-7|TRBV7-3
CASSLTGGLAYEQYF
TGTGCCAGCAGCTTAACTGGGGGTTTGGCCTACGAGCAGTACTTC
>NA|NA|TRBJ2-7|TRBV3-1/TRBV3-2
CASSQFFVSDSYEQYF
TGTGCCAGCAGCCAATTTTTCGTTAGCGACTCCTACGAGCAGTACTTC
>TRBD1|NA|TRBJ1-2|TRBV3-1/TRBV3-2
CASSGRTGNYGYTF
TGTGCCAGCAGCGGACGGACAGGGAACTATGGCTACACCTTC
>NA|NA|TRBJ2-1|TRBV4-3
CASSQDINNEQFF
TGCGCCAGCAGCCAAGACATAAACAATGAGCAGTTCTTC
>TRBD2|few|TRBJ2-3|TRBV7-2
CASSLVGTSGSDTQYF
TGTGCCAGCAGCTTAGTAGGGACTAGCGGGAGTGATACGCAGTATTTT
>TRBD1|NA|TRBJ2-1|TRBV9
CASSQRTGINNEQFF
TGTGCCAGCAGCCAACGGACAGGAATCAACAATGAGCAGTTCTTC
>NA|NA|TRBJ2-1|TRBV14
CASSAGDYNEQFF
TGTGCCAGCAGCGCCGGGGATTACAATGAGCAGTTCTTC
>NA|NA|TRBJ2-2|TRBV27
CASISKRASTGELFF
TGTGCCAGCATCTCCAAGAGGGCTAGCACCGGGGAGCTGTTTTTT
>NA|NA|TRBJ1-1|TRBV27
CASSLMPHTEAFF
TGTGCCAGCAGTTTGATGCCTCACACTGAAGCTTTCTTT
>NA|NA|TRBJ1-4|TRBV4-1
CASSQVGGRGSTNEKLFF
TGCGCCAGCAGCCAAGTGGGAGGGAGGGGTTCAACTAATGAAAAACTGTTTTTT
>NA|NA|TRBJ2-7|TRBV28
CASTSGAGVPYEQYF
TGTGCCAGCACCTCAGGGGCGGGGGTCCCTTACGAGCAGTACTTC
>TRBD1|NA|TRBJ2-3|TRBV5-1
CASSPGQGATPDTQYF
TGCGCCAGCAGCCCGGGACAGGGGGCCACCCCCGATACGCAGTATTTT